This TCR beta chain was captured by sequencing in a study of T cells expressing NK-cell markers. TCRdb reanalyzed the 5' RACE reads and collapses them to one entry per CDR3 protein, without DNA. Seen in this sample are 300,000 to 500,000 distinct CDR3 sequences; the ten most common clones hold approximately 12%. Sample: blood T cells: a sorted CD56 or NKG2C T cell subset, CD4+ or CD8+ T cells, or bulk PBMC T cells (not recorded which). The receptor was isolated from a woman aged 50 to 60 in good health.

The CDR3 region is CASSLRTGGIEQFF. The rearrangement joins TRBV7-9 to TRBJ2-1; TCRdb's D gene call, TRBD1, goes unchecked for lack of DNA. Germline CDR1 reads SEHNR; CDR2 reads FQNEAQ (reference sequence). This CDR3 is built from 14 residues.